The 27 T cell receptor beta chains below all came from one sample that was sequenced in a study of cytomegalovirus exposure and HLA in healthy donors listed by TCRdb under 2017. Library generation was performed with the immunoSEQ multiplex PCR assay. For the multiplex PCR, a mixture combining 60 forward primers for TCR Vbeta segments and 13 reverse primers for TCR Jbeta segments was used. The clones in this table, taken by TCRdb from immuneACCESS, are in-frame only. Not every clone is retained; where verified, under half of the shortfall comes from an unresolved V gene, and the cause of the rest is unknown. The table for this sample lists about 120,000 clones; 55% to 65% of them were counted only once. The ten largest account for over 8% of the sample. What was sequenced was PBMCs. These TCRs come from a man aged 35-49 years in good health and CMV-seropositive.

J is TRBJ2-3 and V is TRBV6-6; the D gene is possibly TRBD2 (6 bases). Trimming removed 11 bases from V and 2 bases from J, with 20 bases in between. The CDR3 consists of 15 residues. Germline lookup yields CDR1 MNHNY and CDR2 SVGAGI (reference sequence). The CDR3 here is CALHPGVGVTDTQYF. The CDR3 nucleotides read TGTGCCCTACACCCGGGGGTGGGGGTCACAGATACGCAGTATTTT.

The gene calls are TRBV5-4 and TRBJ2-4, with 8 bases fitting TRBD1. Germline CDR1 SGHNT, CDR2 YYREEE (reference sequence). After removal of 0 bases from V and 6 bases from J, the junction contained 2 bases not matched to a gene. The CDR3 is 14 residues long. CDR3 nucleotides: TGTGCCAGCAGCTTGGACCAGGGGGCAAACATTCAGTACTTC. Its translation: CASSLDQGANIQYF.

The chain employs TRBV11-3 and TRBJ2-4; 14 positions agree with TRBD2. The germline gives CDR1 SGHNT, CDR2 YENEEA. The junction had 13 bases not matched to a gene; V was cut back by 4 bases and J by 2 bases. The CDR3 runs 20 residues. The CDR3 spells CASSSPSGTSGSGTKNIQYF. The CDR3 DNA is TGTGCCAGCAGCTCGCCTTCCGGGACTAGCGGGAGCGGGACCAAAAACATTCAGTACTTC.

CDR3 nucleotide sequence: TGTGCCAGCAGTGTTCGGGGGGCAAGGGGCGAGCAGTACTTC. This gives the protein CASSVRGARGEQYF. This rearrangement joins TRBV2 to TRBJ2-7; D might be TRBD2 (7 bases). V dropped 4 bases and J dropped 6 bases, with 16 bases sitting between them. The CDR3 is 14 amino acids. Germline CDR1 reads SNHLY; CDR2 reads FYNNEI.

A few counts support this clone. Other nucleotide sequences from this sample produce the same CDR3. The rearrangement uses TRBV28 and TRBJ1-4, with TRBD1 as a possible D gene (6 bases). V lost 5 bases and J 0 bases, leaving 10 bases between the germline ends. Germline values: CDR1 MDHEN, CDR2 SYDVKM. This CDR3 has 15 amino acids. CDR3 in amino acids: CASSPGQATNEKLFF. The CDR3 DNA follows: TGTGCCAGCAGTCCGGGACAAGCAACTAATGAAAAACTGTTTTTT.

This rearrangement joins TRBV18 to TRBJ1-1, with 7 nucleotides matching TRBD1. After removal of 5 bases from V and 3 bases from J, the junction contained 12 bases not matched to a gene. The CDR3 length is 16 residues. Per the germline V gene, CDR1 is KGHSH and CDR2 is LQKENI. The CDR3: CASSTGDGSGYTEAFF. In DNA, the CDR3 is TGTGCCAGCTCAACAGGGGACGGATCGGGATACACTGAAGCTTTCTTT.

This clone was seen more than once but under ten times. V usage is TRBV7-9 and J usage is TRBJ2-3; 10 bases are shared with TRBD2. The CDR3 is 15 residues long. V dropped 4 bases and J dropped 2; count of bases not matched to a gene: 3. Germline V gives CDR1 SEHNR, CDR2 FQNEAQ (reference sequence). The CDR3 reads CASSWGLAYTDTQYF. Written as DNA, the CDR3 is TGTGCCAGCAGCTGGGGACTAGCGTACACAGATACGCAGTATTTT.

The rearrangement links TRBV6-5 to TRBJ2-7; TRBD1 might be the D (6 bases). V gave up 2 bases and J gave up 6 bases, with 11 bases separating them. The germline V gene encodes CDR1 MNHEY and CDR2 SVGAGI. The CDR3 consists of 13 residues. This chain's CDR3 is CASSYDVQGEQYF. The CDR3 DNA follows: TGTGCCAGCAGTTACGACGTACAGGGCGAGCAGTACTTC.

The chain couples TRBV5-4 to TRBJ1-3; D not certain. V was cut by 0 bases and J by 0 bases, with 10 bases left in between. Germline V gene lookup returns CDR1 SGHNT and CDR2 YYREEE (reference sequence). The CDR3 is 16 amino acids. This CDR3 reads CASSLAGVISGNTIYF. CDR3 DNA sequence: TGTGCCAGCAGCTTGGCAGGCGTGATCTCTGGAAACACCATATATTTT.

J is TRBJ2-1 and V is TRBV28, with 11 bases that match TRBD2. Unmatched junction bases numbered 2, after V lost 6 bases and J lost 4 bases. The CDR3 spans 14 residues. CDR1 MDHEN and CDR2 SYDVKM come from the germline V gene. The CDR3, as DNA: TGTGCCAGCAGCGGGACTAGCGGATACAATGAGCAGTTCTTC. Amino acids: CASSGTSGYNEQFF.

This clone was seen more than once but under ten times. This chain links TRBV5-4 with TRBJ1-1; 11 nucleotides match TRBD1. The CDR3 is made up of 15 amino acids. V lost 3 bases to trimming and J lost 5 bases; unmatched junction nucleotides: 6. Germline V lookup: CDR1 SGHNT, CDR2 YYREEE (reference sequence). The CDR3 DNA reads as TGTGCCAGCAGCTCGCCGGGACAGGGGGGGACTGAAGCTTTCTTT. Amino acids: CASSSPGQGGTEAFF. The whole variable domain, remainder taken from reference TRBV5-4 and TRBJ1-1, is ETGVTQSPTHLIKTRGQQVTLRCSSQSGHNTVSWYQQALGQGPQFIFQYYREEENGRGNFPPRFSGLQFPNYSSELNVNALELDDSALYLCASSSPGQGGTEAFFGQGTRLTVV.

CDR3 sequence (DNA): TGCGCCAGCTTTGAGGTTTCTCAAGAGACCCAGTACTTC. It codes for CASFEVSQETQYF. The chain recombines TRBV5-1 with TRBJ2-5; D not resolved. V was shortened by 7 bases and J by 2 bases, with 12 bases between the two germline ends. Looked up from germline, CDR1 is SGHRS and CDR2 is YFSETQ. The CDR3 is 13 residues long.

This clone was recorded once. This rearrangement joins TRBV7-3 to TRBJ1-1; 7 bases are a match to TRBD1. Germline trimming cut 1 base from V and 8 bases from J; bases unmatched to any gene: 7. The CDR3 has 14 residues. Germline CDR1 is SGHTA and CDR2 is FQGTGA. This CDR3 is CASSLMGQLGEAFF. CDR3 bases: TGTGCCAGCAGCTTAATGGGACAGTTAGGAGAAGCTTTCTTT.

Only one count was recorded for this clone. The chain uses TRBV27 and TRBJ2-2, with 8 bases aligning to TRBD2. V was pared by 3 bases and J by 1 base, with 19 bases of the junction left unmatched. The CDR3 is made up of 21 amino acids. Germline assignment: CDR1 MNHEY and CDR2 SMNVEV (reference sequence). CDR3 protein: CASSFLPPGLETSLNTGELFF. The CDR3 nucleotides are TGTGCCAGCAGTTTTCTTCCTCCGGGACTAGAAACCTCATTGAACACCGGGGAGCTGTTTTTT.

The gene calls are TRBV30 and TRBJ2-5; possibly TRBD2 for D (6 bases). Germline V gene lookup returns CDR1 GTSNPN and CDR2 SVGIG (reference sequence). Trimming left V 3 bases short and J 6 bases short, with 14 bases between. The CDR3 is made up of 13 amino acids. The CDR3 nucleotides read TGTGCCTGGAGGGCATGGGGGGATAAGACCCAGTACTTC. Translating gives CAWRAWGDKTQYF.

The rearrangement uses TRBV27 and TRBJ2-7; 13 positions agree with TRBD2. This CDR3 spans 15 amino acids. Per the germline V gene, CDR1 is MNHEY and CDR2 is SMNVEV (reference sequence). J was trimmed by 2 bases and V by 6 bases; bases with no gene match: 4. The CDR3 protein is CASRLGLAGPYEQYF. CDR3 DNA sequence: TGTGCCAGCAGATTGGGACTAGCGGGACCCTACGAGCAGTACTTC.

The chain has TRBV10-3 and TRBJ2-7, with 10 bases matching TRBD2. Germline V lookup: CDR1 ENHRY, CDR2 SYGVKD. The CDR3 extends over 14 amino acids. The V segment lost 6 bases and the J segment 5 bases; nucleotides outside the gene matches: 7. CDR3 in DNA: TGTGCCATCAGAGTGACTAGCGGGTACGACGAGCAGTACTTC. As protein: CAIRVTSGYDEQYF.

The gene calls are TRBV12-5 and TRBJ2-7, with D possibly TRBD1 on 5 matching bases. The CDR3 consists of 15 residues. Germline loops: CDR1 LGHNT, CDR2 FRNRAP. Trimming left V 0 bases short and J 3 bases short, with 12 bases between. CDR3 sequence (DNA): TGTGCTAGTGGTTTGGTTGGTGTAGGACACTACGAGCAGTACTTC. Protein sequence: CASGLVGVGHYEQYF.

This clone was seen only a few times. The chain recombines TRBV29-1 with TRBJ2-5, with D unclear. This CDR3 has 12 amino acids. V was cut by 3 bases and J by 4 bases, with 9 bases left in between. Germline V gives CDR1 SQVTM, CDR2 ANQGSEA. This chain's CDR3 is CSVDDTRETQYF. CDR3 DNA sequence: TGCAGCGTTGACGACACAAGAGAGACCCAGTACTTC.

The chain carries TRBV4-3 and TRBJ2-1, with D hard to call. V gave up 1 base and J gave up 0 bases, with 10 bases separating them. CDR1 and CDR2 from the germline V gene are LGHNA and YSLEER. The CDR3 totals 16 residues. The CDR3 nucleotides read TGCGCCAGCAGCCAAGCGCAGGTTACCTCCTACAATGAGCAGTTCTTC. Translating it yields CASSQAQVTSYNEQFF.

The rearrangement joins TRBV7-9 to TRBJ2-2; D remains unclear. The germline V and J ends were trimmed by 2 bases and 4 bases, with 5 bases remaining between them. The CDR3 consists of 13 residues. CDR1 is SEHNR and CDR2 is FQNEAQ in the germline V gene (reference sequence). The DNA of the CDR3 is TGTGCCAGCAGCTTAAAGCTCACCGGGGAGCTGTTTTTT. Its protein product is CASSLKLTGELFF.

This chain links TRBV5-1 with TRBJ2-3; 10 nucleotides match TRBD1. This CDR3 has 16 residues. The V and J ends lost 4 bases and 6 bases, in that order; junction bases with no gene match: 11. Looked up from germline, CDR1 is SGHRS and CDR2 is YFSETQ. The CDR3 region is CASSISGTGVSDTQYF. Here the CDR3 DNA reads TGCGCCAGCAGCATCTCCGGGACAGGGGTATCGGATACGCAGTATTTT.

This clone has more than one count but fewer than ten. The CDR3: CASSLSGEGTEQYF. In DNA, the CDR3 is TGTGCCAGCAGCTTATCAGGGGAGGGTACCGAGCAGTACTTC. The J gene is TRBJ2-7, the V gene TRBV7-9, with a possible D match to TRBD2 (7 bases). This CDR3 comprises 14 residues. The V end lost 2 bases, the J end lost 6 bases, and 14 bases lay between the germline ends. Germline CDR1 SEHNR, CDR2 FQNEAQ (reference sequence).

This chain links TRBV28 with TRBJ1-2; no clear D. The CDR3 length is 12 residues. Germline V gives CDR1 MDHEN, CDR2 SYDVKM. V was trimmed by 5 bases and J by 4 bases, leaving 8 bases between them. CDR3 bases: TGTGCCAGCAGTGGGCAGCTCTATGGCTACACCTTC. This gives the protein CASSGQLYGYTF.

The chain's CDR3 is CASSQDWRLASDTQYF. The DNA of the CDR3 is TGCGCCAGCAGCCAAGATTGGAGACTAGCCTCAGATACGCAGTATTTT. The chain employs TRBV4-1 and TRBJ2-3; TRBD2 aligns across 7 bases. Per germline, CDR1 MGHRA and CDR2 YSYEKL. The CDR3 has 16 amino acids. The V and J ends lost 0 bases and 4 bases, in that order; junction bases with no gene match: 7.

This clone was observed at least ten times. V gene TRBV10-1 combines with J gene TRBJ2-7; perhaps TRBD2 as D (5 bases). Germline V CDR1 and CDR2: WNHNN, SYGVQD (reference sequence). V lost 4 bases and J 2 bases, leaving 12 bases between the germline ends. The CDR3 spans 14 residues. CDR3 sequence (DNA): TGCGCCAGCAGTGGAGGGAACGGGACCTACGAGCAGTACTTC. It codes for CASSGGNGTYEQYF.

A few counts support this clone. V and J are TRBV11-2 and TRBJ1-1; tentatively, D is TRBD1 (6 bases). This CDR3 has 14 amino acids. Trimming pared 6 bases from V and 6 bases from J, leaving 17 bases between. Per the germline V gene, CDR1 is SGHAT and CDR2 is FQNNGV. CDR3 sequence: CASSIVGQVAEAFF. Here the CDR3 DNA reads TGTGCCAGCAGTATCGTGGGACAAGTCGCTGAAGCTTTCTTT.